What follows are 30 T cell receptor beta chains derived from one specimen sequenced in a study of CD8+CD57+ T cells in acquired aplastic anemia (dated by TCRdb to 2016 to 2019). Patients chosen for sequencing had shown expansion of CD8+CD57+ cells by flow cytometry. TCRdb shows the sequencer as Illumina HiSeq 2000. Profiling of TCR beta VDJ combinations and CDR3 sequences used genomic DNA as the template. The raw public data were reprocessed by TCRdb itself: fastp quality trimming at Q25, MiXCR clonotype calling, in-frame beta chains only. For every CDR3 protein sequence, its rows merge into one entry that carries the most common genes and DNA. The sample table contains roughly 150,000 distinct CDR3 sequences; only one count was recorded for around 48% of them. The top ten clonotypes cover around 2.9% of the sample. The sequencing input was sorted CD4+, CD8+, or CD8+CD57+ T cells (not recorded which) from PBMCs. The receptors here all came from a human donor with aplastic anemia.

As for this clonotype: This may be a read error: a much more frequent sequence differs by one nucleotide. The chain couples TRBV12-3 or TRBV12-4 to TRBJ2-5; D gene ambiguous. Trimming pared 10 bases from V and 7 bases from J, leaving 19 bases between. The CDR3 covers 13 residues. The CDR3 loop is CATAGRGGGTQYF. For the CDR3, the DNA is TGTGCCACCGCCGGGCGCGGCGGCGGGACCCAGTACTTC.

The chain joins TRBV10-3 to TRBJ1-1; tentatively, D is TRBD1 (6 bases). Looked up from germline, CDR1 is ENHRY and CDR2 is SYGVKD. Trimming took off 6 bases at V and 1 base at J, with 12 bases between the two ends. This CDR3 region has 14 residues. The CDR3 DNA follows: TGTGCCATCAGGTCAGGGGTCGGGAACACTGAAGCTTTCTTT. Translated: CAIRSGVGNTEAFF.

This clonotype was seen at least ten times. The V call is TRBV7-8, the J call TRBJ2-7; D is unclear. V was clipped by 5 bases and J by 0 bases, with 11 bases between them. Per the germline V gene, CDR1 is SGHVS and CDR2 is FQNEAQ. The CDR3 runs 14 residues. In nucleotides, the CDR3 is TGTGCCAGCAGCCCCTCGACGAGCTCCTACGAGCAGTACTTC. It specifies CASSPSTSSYEQYF.

Ten or more counts support this clonotype. This chain uses TRBV5-4 with TRBJ2-1; D is ambiguous. This CDR3 has 15 residues. V dropped 4 bases and J dropped 1 base, with 12 bases sitting between them. Germline CDR1 and CDR2: SGHNT and YYREEE (reference sequence). CDR3 nucleotides: TGTGCCAGCAGCCCTGATATAGGATCCTACAATGAGCAGTTCTTC. It specifies CASSPDIGSYNEQFF.

This clonotype came up many times. This sequence joins TRBV5-1 and TRBJ2-5; D not resolved. The CDR3 sequence is 15 residues long. V was pared by 4 bases and J by 5 bases, with 18 bases between. Germline loops: CDR1 SGHRS, CDR2 YFSETQ. CDR3 sequence (DNA): TGCGCCAGCAGCCCGGGTCTTGAGGCCCGTGAGACCCAGTACTTC. Translation: CASSPGLEARETQYF.

The chain combines TRBV6-4 with TRBJ1-1, with D possibly matching TRBD1 (6 bases). V was pared by 6 bases and J by 1 base, with 27 bases between. Germline V gives CDR1 MRHNA, CDR2 SNTAGT. This CDR3 region has 19 residues. The CDR3 nucleotides are TGTGCCAGCAGCCTGTTTCCGCTTTATCCGGGACAAAAGAACACTGAAGCTTTCTTT. The encoded protein is CASSLFPLYPGQKNTEAFF.

This clonotype was detected ten times or more. A read error may account for a junction end that differs from germline. The chain carries TRBV6-5 and TRBJ2-7, with D unclear. Germline-derived CDR1 and CDR2 are MNHEY and SVGAGI. The CDR3 runs to 16 residues. The CDR3 nucleotides read TGTGCCAGCAGTAACTCCGGATCGCACCAGGCCTACGAGCAGTACTTC. It yields the protein CASSNSGSHQAYEQYF.

The chain has TRBV19 and TRBJ1-1; 8 nucleotides agree with TRBD1. The germline V gene encodes CDR1 LNHDA and CDR2 SQIVND (reference sequence). The trim removed 1 base at V and 5 bases at J, leaving 18 bases unmatched. CDR3 length equals 19 residues. In DNA form, the CDR3 reads TGTGCCAGTAGTATAGTACCTGGACAGGGTCTCCGACTGGGGACTGAAGCTTTCTTT. Its translation is CASSIVPGQGLRLGTEAFF.

Comments on this clonotype: A much larger clone lies one base from this, so it may be a read error. V is TRBV5-5 and J is TRBJ1-1, with a weak D call TRBD1 (6 bases). Per germline, CDR1 SGHKS and CDR2 YYEKEE (reference sequence). CDR3 size: 15 residues. The CDR3 nucleotides read TGTGCCAGCAGCTTGCAGGGGTTTGTGCAAACTGAAGCTTCCTTT. It is translated as CASSLQGFVQTEASF.

V and J are TRBV29-1 and TRBJ1-2; D not resolved. The V end lost 0 bases, the J end lost 4 bases, and 9 bases lay between the germline ends. This CDR3 comprises 13 residues. CDR1 and CDR2 from the germline V gene are SQVTM and ANQGSEA. The CDR3 loop is CSVEDPALYGYTF. CDR3 DNA sequence: TGCAGCGTTGAAGACCCGGCCCTCTATGGCTACACCTTC. The whole variable domain, remainder taken from reference TRBV29-1 and TRBJ1-2, is SAVISQKPSRDICQRGTSLTIQCQVDSQVTMMFWYRQQPGQSLTLIATANQGSEATYESGFVIDKFPISRPNLTFSTLTVSNMSPEDSSIYLCSVEDPALYGYTFGSGTRLTVV.

This clonotype appeared a few times. The chain recombines TRBV15 with TRBJ1-6, with 8 bases lining up with TRBD1. Trimming cost V 4 bases and J 7 bases; bases outside gene matches: 9. Germline CDR1 LNHNV, CDR2 YYDKDF (reference sequence). The CDR3 runs 16 residues. Written as DNA, the CDR3 is TGTGCCACCAGCATCGGACAGGGTCCTGGAAATTCACCCCTCCACTTT. Protein sequence: CATSIGQGPGNSPLHF.

This chain links TRBV7-8 with TRBJ2-5; tentatively, D is TRBD1 or TRBD2 (5 bases each). The germline V gene has CDR1 SGHVS and CDR2 FQNEAQ. The CDR3 is 16 amino acids. Trimming stripped 1 base from V and 1 base from J, with 13 bases between. CDR3 region: CASSLVPGRVQETQYF. CDR3 coding DNA: TGTGCCAGCAGCTTAGTCCCGGGACGAGTCCAAGAGACCCAGTACTTC.

J is TRBJ2-7 and V is TRBV12-3 or TRBV12-4; either TRBD1 or TRBD2 may fit D (5 bases each). V gave up 0 bases and J gave up 6 bases, with 18 bases separating them. The CDR3 consists of 16 residues. The CDR3 protein is CASSLAMGTGAGEQYF. CDR3 DNA sequence: TGTGCCAGCAGTTTAGCGATGGGCACCGGGGCTGGCGAGCAGTACTTC.

Comment on this clonotype: One end of the junction does not line up with germline, which may come from a read error. The gene calls are TRBV11-2 and TRBJ2-1, with TRBD2 matching over 7 bases. The CDR3 runs to 15 residues. CDR1 is SGHAT, CDR2 FQNNGV, per germline. DNA of the CDR3: TGTGCCAGCAGCCAGACTAGCACTCGAGACAATGAGCAGTTCTTT. This codes for CASSQTSTRDNEQFF.

The chain employs TRBV19 and TRBJ1-5, with D perhaps TRBD1 (6 bases). V was trimmed by 5 bases and J by 6 bases, leaving 23 bases between them. The germline V gene encodes CDR1 LNHDA and CDR2 SQIVND (reference sequence). The CDR3 sequence is 17 residues long. CDR3 in amino acids: CASSSHSGGRRVQPQHF. CDR3 nucleotide sequence: TGTGCCAGTAGTTCACACTCGGGGGGGCGAAGGGTTCAGCCCCAGCATTTT.

A remark on this clonotype: Possible read error: a much larger clone is one base away. The rearrangement links TRBV3-1 to TRBJ1-1; D is ambiguous. In germline, CDR1 is LGHDT, CDR2 YNNKEL (reference sequence). The CDR3 loop spans 14 amino acids. Trimming took 7 bases from V and 3 from J, leaving 15 bases between them. This CDR3 is CASTKEYGDTEAFF. The CDR3, as DNA: TGTGCCAGCACCAAGGAGTACGGGGACACTGAAGCTTTCTTT.

The rearrangement joins TRBV29-1 to TRBJ1-1; D gene uncertain. Germline V gene sequence: CDR1 SQVTM, CDR2 ANQGSEA. V lost 3 bases and J 6 bases, leaving 11 bases between the germline ends. The CDR3 consists of 12 residues. CDR3 protein: CSVDMGGAEAFF. CDR3 DNA sequence: TGCAGCGTTGATATGGGAGGTGCTGAAGCTTTCTTT.

The chain is built from TRBV10-3 and TRBJ2-1, with 9 bases identical to TRBD2. CDR3 length: 16 amino acids. The germline CDR1 and CDR2 sequences are ENHRY and SYGVKD. With 4 bases clipped from V and 6 bases from J, the junction kept 10 bases outside the gene matches. CDR3 nucleotides: TGTGCCATCAGTGCCACGGCGGGAGGGACACTCAATGAGCAGTTCTTC. As protein: CAISATAGGTLNEQFF.

This clonotype was seen ten or more times. V gene TRBV20-1 combines with J gene TRBJ1-1; D is ambiguous. Germline CDR1 DFQATT, CDR2 SNEGSKA (reference sequence). The CDR3 extends over 12 amino acids. Trimming left V 0 bases short and J 6 bases short, with 8 bases between. Here the CDR3 reads CSARERVAEAFF. Here the CDR3 DNA reads TGCAGTGCTAGAGAGCGGGTTGCTGAAGCTTTCTTT.

This clonotype was observed a handful of times. A much larger clone differs from this one at a single base, so this may be a read error. The V call is TRBV19, the J call TRBJ1-3, with D unresolved. Per germline, CDR1 LNHDA and CDR2 SQIVND (reference sequence). This CDR3 is built from 18 residues. In nucleotides, the CDR3 is TGTGCCAGTAGTATGTTCGGCGGAGACGCCTCCTCTGGAGACACCATATATTTT. Translating it yields CASSMFGGDASSGDTIYF.

This rearrangement joins TRBV7-8 to TRBJ2-7; possibly TRBD1 or TRBD2 for D (6 bases each). V was shortened by 3 bases and J by 3 bases, with 12 bases between the two germline ends. The CDR3 spans 14 residues. The germline gives CDR1 SGHVS, CDR2 FQNEAQ. The CDR3 spells CASSFRGAFYEQYF. The CDR3 coding sequence is TGTGCCAGCAGCTTTAGGGGGGCATTCTACGAGCAGTACTTC.

This clonotype was seen many times. The chain couples TRBV5-5 to TRBJ2-7; D is perhaps TRBD1 or TRBD2 (5 bases each). CDR3 length: 16 residues. Looked up from germline, CDR1 is SGHKS and CDR2 is YYEKEE (reference sequence). V lost 4 bases and J 4 bases, leaving 21 bases between the germline ends. CDR3 residues: CASSLRGTAPGYEQYF. Written as DNA, the CDR3 is TGTGCCAGCAGCCTCCGAGGGACCGCACCCGGGTACGAGCAGTACTTC. Together with reference TRBV5-5 and TRBJ2-7, the CDR3 gives the full variable domain: DAGVTQSPTHLIKTRGQQVTLRCSPISGHKSVSWYQQVLGQGPQFIFQYYEKEERGRGNFPDRFSARQFPNYSSELNVNALLLGDSALYLCASSLRGTAPGYEQYFGPGTRLTVT.

There are many counts of this clonotype. V usage is TRBV20-1 and J usage is TRBJ1-1, with unresolved D. Germline V gene sequence: CDR1 DFQATT, CDR2 SNEGSKA (reference sequence). The CDR3 totals 11 residues. The germline V and J ends were trimmed by 3 bases and 8 bases, with 10 bases remaining between them. The CDR3 nucleotides read TGCAGTGCTAGGCCAGTACAAGAAGCTTTCTTT. It encodes CSARPVQEAFF.

This clonotype was seen repeatedly, ten times or more. The gene calls are TRBV5-1 and TRBJ2-3; D not resolved. Germline values: CDR1 SGHRS, CDR2 YFSETQ. The V end was cut by 0 bases, the J end by 3 bases, with 11 bases between. CDR3 length equals 15 residues. CDR3 sequence: CASSLAATVTDTQYF. CDR3 DNA: TGCGCCAGCAGCTTGGCGGCGACGGTTACAGATACGCAGTATTTT. Supplemented by reference TRBV5-1 and TRBJ2-3, the full variable domain reads KAGVTQTPRYLIKTRGQQVTLSCSPISGHRSVSWYQQTPGQGLQFLFEYFSETQRNKGNFPGRFSGRQFSNSRSEMNVSTLELGDSALYLCASSLAATVTDTQYFGPGTRLTVL.

The sample holds one count of this clonotype. With a much larger clone just one base away, this may be a read error. This chain links TRBV5-4 with TRBJ1-1, with a weak D call TRBD1 (5 bases). The CDR3 contains 15 residues. V dropped 4 bases and J dropped 4 bases, with 17 bases sitting between them. Per germline, CDR1 SGHNT and CDR2 YYREEE (reference sequence). The CDR3 DNA is TGTGCCAGCAGCACTATGGGACGGGGTTCCACTGAAGCTTTCTTT. This translates into CASSTMGRGSTEAFF.

The chain links TRBV20-1 to TRBJ1-1, with TRBD1 as a possible D gene (6 bases). The CDR3 runs 19 residues. The germline V gene has CDR1 DFQATT and CDR2 SNEGSKA (reference sequence). The V gene lost 2 bases and the J gene lost 0 bases, with 25 bases spanning the gap. The CDR3: CSARTPPGLTGNMNTEAFF. The CDR3 nucleotides are TGCAGTGCTAGAACTCCCCCCGGCCTGACAGGTAACATGAACACTGAAGCTTTCTTT.

The chain combines TRBV20-1 with TRBJ2-3; 11 bases map to TRBD2. CDR1 is DFQATT, CDR2 SNEGSKA, per germline (reference sequence). This CDR3 spans 15 amino acids. The ends lost 2 bases at V and 2 bases at J; junction bases unmatched: 3. Written as DNA, the CDR3 is TGCAGTGCTAGACGACTAGCGGGGTCCACAGATACGCAGTATTTT. Translated: CSARRLAGSTDTQYF.

This rearrangement joins TRBV5-1 to TRBJ2-7; maybe TRBD1 (6 bases). The V and J ends lost 4 bases and 5 bases respectively, with 19 bases between them. The CDR3 sequence is 15 residues long. The V gene's germline CDR1 is SGHRS and CDR2 YFSETQ. The CDR3 DNA reads TGCGCCAGCAGCCAATTGGTTCAGGGGATGAACGAGCAGTACTTC. The encoded protein is CASSQLVQGMNEQYF. The full variable domain, rest sourced from reference TRBV5-1 and TRBJ2-7, is KAGVTQTPRYLIKTRGQQVTLSCSPISGHRSVSWYQQTPGQGLQFLFEYFSETQRNKGNFPGRFSGRQFSNSRSEMNVSTLELGDSALYLCASSQLVQGMNEQYFGPGTRLTVT.

This clonotype was picked up many times. The chain employs TRBV12-3 or TRBV12-4 and TRBJ2-1, with 7 positions matching TRBD2. CDR3 length: 15 residues. Trimming removed 3 bases from V and 4 bases from J; junction bases left unmatched: 6. CDR3 protein: CASSFAAGEYNEQFF. CDR3 nucleotide sequence: TGTGCCAGCAGTTTCGCGGCGGGAGAGTACAATGAGCAGTTCTTC.

Many counts were recorded for this clonotype. The V call is TRBV4-1, the J call TRBJ1-3; D gene ambiguous. The CDR3 is made up of 15 amino acids. Trimming took 0 bases from V and 3 from J, leaving 9 bases between them. Per germline, CDR1 MGHRA and CDR2 YSYEKL. This chain's CDR3 is CASSQDGYDGNTIYF. DNA for the CDR3: TGCGCCAGCAGCCAAGATGGGTACGATGGAAACACCATATATTTT.